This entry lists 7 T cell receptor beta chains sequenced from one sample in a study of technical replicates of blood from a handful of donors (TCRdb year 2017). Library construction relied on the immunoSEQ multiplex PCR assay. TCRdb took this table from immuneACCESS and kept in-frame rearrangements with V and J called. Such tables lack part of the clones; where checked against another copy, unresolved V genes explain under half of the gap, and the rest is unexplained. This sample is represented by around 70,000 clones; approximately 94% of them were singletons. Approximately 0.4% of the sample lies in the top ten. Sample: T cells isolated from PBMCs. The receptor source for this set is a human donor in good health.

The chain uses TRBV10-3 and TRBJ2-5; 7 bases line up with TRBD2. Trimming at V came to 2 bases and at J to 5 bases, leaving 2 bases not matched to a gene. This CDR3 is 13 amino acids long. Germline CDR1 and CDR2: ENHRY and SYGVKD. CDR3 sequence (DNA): TGTGCCATCAGTGAGCGGGAGGTGGAGACCCAGTACTTC. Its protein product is CAISEREVETQYF.

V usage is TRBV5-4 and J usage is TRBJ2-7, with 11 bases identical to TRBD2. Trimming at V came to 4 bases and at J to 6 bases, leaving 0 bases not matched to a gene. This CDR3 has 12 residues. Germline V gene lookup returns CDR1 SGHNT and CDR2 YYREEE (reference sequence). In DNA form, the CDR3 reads TGTGCCAGCAGCGGGACTAGCGGCGAGCAGTACTTC. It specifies CASSGTSGEQYF.

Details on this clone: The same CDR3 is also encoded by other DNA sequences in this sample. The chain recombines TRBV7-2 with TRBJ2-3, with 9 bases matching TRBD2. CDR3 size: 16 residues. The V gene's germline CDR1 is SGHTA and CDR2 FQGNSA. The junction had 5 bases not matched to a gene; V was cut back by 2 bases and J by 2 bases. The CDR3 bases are TGTGCCAGCAGCTTAACTAGCGGGTCCTACACAGATACGCAGTATTTT. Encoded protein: CASSLTSGSYTDTQYF.

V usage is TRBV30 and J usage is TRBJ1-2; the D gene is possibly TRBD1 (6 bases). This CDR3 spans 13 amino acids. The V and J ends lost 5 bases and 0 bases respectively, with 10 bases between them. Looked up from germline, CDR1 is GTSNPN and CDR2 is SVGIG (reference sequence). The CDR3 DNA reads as TGTGCCTGGGGGAACAGGGCTAACTATGGCTACACCTTC. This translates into CAWGNRANYGYTF.

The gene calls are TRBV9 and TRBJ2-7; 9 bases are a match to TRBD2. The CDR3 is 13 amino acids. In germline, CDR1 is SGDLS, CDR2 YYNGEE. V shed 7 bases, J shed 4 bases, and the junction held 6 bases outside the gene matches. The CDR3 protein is CASGGGRAYEQYF. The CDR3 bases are TGTGCCAGCGGCGGCGGGAGGGCTTACGAGCAGTACTTC.

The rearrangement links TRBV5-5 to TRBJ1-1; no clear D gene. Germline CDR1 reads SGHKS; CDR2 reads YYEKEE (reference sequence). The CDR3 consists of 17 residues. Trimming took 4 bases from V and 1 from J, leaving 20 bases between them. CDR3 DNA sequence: TGTGCCAGCAGCCTCCACCTCCCAAGGCGGGAGAACACTGAAGCTTTCTTT. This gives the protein CASSLHLPRRENTEAFF.

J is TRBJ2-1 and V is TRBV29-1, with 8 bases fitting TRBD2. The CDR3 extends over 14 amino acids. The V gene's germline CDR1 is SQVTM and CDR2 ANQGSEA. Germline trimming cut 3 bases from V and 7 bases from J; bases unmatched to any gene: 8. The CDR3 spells CSVDSAGAVNEQFF. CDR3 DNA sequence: TGCAGCGTTGATTCAGCGGGAGCCGTGAATGAGCAGTTCTTC.